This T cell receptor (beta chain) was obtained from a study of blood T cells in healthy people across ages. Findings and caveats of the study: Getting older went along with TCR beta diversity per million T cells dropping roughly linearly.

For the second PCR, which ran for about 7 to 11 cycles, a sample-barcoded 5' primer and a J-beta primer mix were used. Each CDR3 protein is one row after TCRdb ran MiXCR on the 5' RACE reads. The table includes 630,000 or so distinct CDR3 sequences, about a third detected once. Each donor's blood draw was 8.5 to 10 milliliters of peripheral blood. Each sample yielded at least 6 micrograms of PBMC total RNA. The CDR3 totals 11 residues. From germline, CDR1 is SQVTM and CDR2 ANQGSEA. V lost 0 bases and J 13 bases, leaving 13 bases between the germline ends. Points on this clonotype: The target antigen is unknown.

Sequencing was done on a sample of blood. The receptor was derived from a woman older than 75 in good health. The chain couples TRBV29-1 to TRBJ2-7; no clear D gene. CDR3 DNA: TGCAGCGTTGAAGATCTCGGCTCCGGCTACTTC. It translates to CSVEDLGSGYF.